The following is a T cell receptor (beta chain) sequence with its context. Its specificity is unknown. Measured with immunoSEQ multiplex PCR; TCRdb has only the in-frame clones, and not every one. The sample holds 400,000 to 450,000 clones, approximately 90% seen once. Treatment here: some 20 received Ad26.COV2.S at low or high dose, single or two shots; roughly five received placebo; per-sample allocation not given. The investigators took samples on day 63 after the first vaccine or placebo injection. The data originate from a study of Ad26.COV2.S vaccination and SARS-CoV-2 variants. Whole-study findings and limits: Among vaccine recipients, spike-specific TCR breadth exceeded that of placebo recipients.

Germline V CDR1 and CDR2: SGHNT, YENEEA. Unmatched junction bases numbered 1, after V lost 1 base and J lost 5 bases. The CDR3 has 13 amino acids. V usage is TRBV11-3 and J usage is TRBJ2-5, with 7 bases matching TRBD2. Material: peripheral blood, obtained in a trial of Ad26.COV2.S vaccine versus placebo. This sequence originates from a person between 18 and 60 years old who received the Ad26.COV2.S COVID-19 vaccine or a placebo. The CDR3 region is CASSLGAGETQYF. The CDR3 DNA follows: TGTGCCAGCAGCTTAGGAGCGGGGGAGACCCAGTACTTC.